This TCR beta chain was sequenced in a study of cytomegalovirus exposure and HLA in healthy donors. Study-level background: The 120 or so validation repertoires, a later analysis reported, used the same platform as the approximately 700 first-cohort repertoires.

Study-wide points: Rarity marked most TCR sequences, yet some public TCRs occurred in many donors.

The method was immunoSEQ multiplex PCR; TCRdb's version includes in-frame clones alone and lacks a portion of them. The table lists 100,000 to 150,000 clones, roughly 90% of them singletons. Separation from the roughly 680-subject first cohort characterized the roughly 120-subject validation cohort, to which the donors belonged. Trimming at V came to 1 base and at J to 4 bases, leaving 7 bases not matched to a gene. The germline V gene has CDR1 SEHNR and CDR2 FQNEAQ (reference sequence). The CDR3 runs to 16 residues. Of note for this clone: What it binds is not known.

The chain is built from TRBV7-9 and TRBJ2-7; TRBD2 matches at 10 bases. Sequenced material: PBMCs. The clonotype was recovered from a woman aged 18-29 years in good health and CMV-seronegative. CDR3 in amino acids: CASSLGTSGNLYEQYF. For the CDR3, the DNA is TGTGCCAGCAGCTTAGGGACTAGCGGCAACTTGTACGAGCAGTACTTC.